This T cell receptor beta chain comes out of a study of CD8+ T cells in alopecia areata. Study results and caveats: Sequencing of scalp samples also includes resident alphabeta T cells from normal skin.

This CDR3 has 13 residues. CDR1 is SQVTM, CDR2 ANQGSEA, per germline. V was shortened by 5 bases and J by 0 bases, with 11 bases between the two germline ends. In the case of this clone: Its specificity is unknown.

cDNA prepared by RNA extraction and subsequent reverse transcription served as the template for sequencing. Here immunoSEQ multiplex PCR was the method, and the copy in TCRdb shows in-frame clones only, minus some. This sample has around 80,000 clones, with about 53% found just once. The source material was NKG2D-high CD8+ T cells sorted from blood. The genes are TRBV29-1 and TRBJ2-7, with D possibly TRBD1 on 6 matching bases. The sequence was collected from a human donor with alopecia areata. CDR3 bases: TGCAGCGTTACCGGGACAAGCTCCTACGAGCAGTACTTC. Its protein is CSVTGTSSYEQYF.